The 3 T cell receptor beta chains below come from one sample, sequenced in a study of cytomegalovirus exposure and HLA in healthy donors. The PCR contained 60 Vbeta and 13 Jbeta primers. Data came from immunoSEQ multiplex PCR; TCRdb stores just in-frame clones and leaves some out. The top ten clones hold roughly 4.2% of a sample with some 130,000 clones, about three quarters of them seen once. The source material was PBMCs. All receptors derive from a male donor in good health and CMV-seronegative.

The CDR3 DNA reads TGTGCCAGCAGCCCAGGACAGTCGGGCTCCTACGAGCAGTACTTC. Translation: CASSPGQSGSYEQYF. The rearrangement uses TRBV5-4 and TRBJ2-7, with TRBD1 as a possible D gene (6 bases). Trimming stripped 4 bases from V and 0 bases from J, with 14 bases between. The CDR3 totals 15 residues. CDR1 and CDR2 from the germline V gene are SGHNT and YYREEE (reference sequence).

The chain combines TRBV5-1 with TRBJ2-7; TRBD2 agrees at 14 bases. V gave up 0 bases and J gave up 0 bases; unmatched junction bases: 2. The CDR3 sequence is 17 residues long. From germline, CDR1 is SGHRS and CDR2 YFSETQ. As DNA, the CDR3 is TGCGCCAGCAGCTTGGGGACTAGCGGGGGGACCTCCTACGAGCAGTACTTC. It is translated as CASSLGTSGGTSYEQYF.

V gene TRBV19 combines with J gene TRBJ1-2; D is ambiguous. Between the trimmed V and J ends, which lost 2 bases and 5 bases, there was a span of 21 bases. Germline loops: CDR1 LNHDA, CDR2 SQIVND (reference sequence). There are 17 residues in the CDR3. The CDR3 DNA is TGTGCCAGTAGTATAATTCTTAGTCTTAATGGAGATTATGGCTACACCTTC. This translates into CASSIILSLNGDYGYTF.